Sequencing of this TCR beta chain was carried out in a study of CD8+CD57+ T cells in acquired aplastic anemia (dated by TCRdb to between 2017 and 2018). Study-level background: A mean of about 3 ug of DNA, ranging from roughly 0.19 to 30 ug, was extracted from sorted CD4+ and CD8+ cells. CD8+CD57+ expansion was defined as frequency above the mean frequency observed in healthy subjects. Study-level results and caveats: About 30 CD8+ CDR3 sequences were found in both patients and controls but appeared to be highly expressed in patients and within the immunodominant clones of the patients. CD8+ Simpson's diversity did not differ significantly between patients and healthy controls (P=0.060).

Expansion of CD8+CD57+ cells had been shown by flow cytometry in the patients chosen for sequencing. Every patient had severe acquired aplastic anemia, diagnosed using the International Study of Aplastic Anemia and Agranulocytosis and Camitta criteria. No patient had received any therapy when blood was sampled. In this study, sorted CD4+ and CD8+ T cells from the blood of healthy subjects and of severe aplastic anemia patients had their TCR repertoires deep-sequenced. Patients were enrolled under clinicaltrials.gov protocols 00001620, 01623167, 00001397, 00071045, 00081523 and 00961064 in the USA. Ficoll-Paque density gradient centrifugation was used to isolate peripheral blood mononuclear cells. Before DNA extraction, CD4+ and CD8+ T cells were sorted by FACS or by magnetic beads. Turning to this clonotype: The antigen this receptor binds is unknown. One base away there is no much larger clone; base qualities are not given.

Genomic DNA was used as template for profiling of TCR beta VDJ combinations and CDR3 sequences. TCR repertoire sequencing was run on an Illumina HiSeq 2000. As for the authors' bioinformatics: Repertoires were assessed using TRBV/TRBJ rearrangement plots, CDR3 size and DJ length profiles, and Simpson's diversity index. Whichever DNA sequence was most abundant in the deep sequencing data was defined as the immunodominant clone. CDR3 amino acid sequences were screened for sharing across subjects and were compared with published repertoires and the VDJdb database. Through fastp at Q25 and MiXCR, TCRdb rebuilt clones from the public reads, retaining in-frame beta chains. Each CDR3 protein gets just one entry, which takes the most common genes and DNA from the rows behind it. The V and J calls follow TCRdb's processing rather than the paper's. Recorded for this sample are around 180,000 distinct CDR3 sequences; less than 50% of them occurred a single time. 10% to 15% of the sample is in the top ten clones.

Relative to germline, V is missing 6 bases and J is missing 5 bases, with 9 bases of the junction outside any gene match. CDR1 SNHLY and CDR2 FYNNEI were looked up in the germline V gene. The CDR3 measures 14 amino acids from cysteine to phenylalanine. Only the CDR3 part of the read is kept: 42 bases, read in frame from the first base. Sequenced sample: sorted CD4+, CD8+, or CD8+CD57+ T cells (not recorded which) from PBMCs. Here the chain combines TRBV2 and TRBJ1-2, and 7 junction bases match TRBD1. The TCR originated in a human donor with aplastic anemia. The bases read TGTGCCAGCAGCCGAACGACAGGGAGTTATGGCTACACCTTC. Translation gives CASSRTTGSYGYTF.